What follows are 26 T cell receptor beta chains derived from one specimen sequenced in a study of vaccination effects on CD4 cells after COVID-19. Sequenced by immunoSEQ multiplex PCR; TCRdb stores in-frame clones only, minus some. This repertoire shows approximately 29,000 clones, over 70% found once; its top ten account for 10% to 13%. Their specific antigens are unknown. Within the ViraFEST assay, antigen-specific CD4+ T cells underwent expansion with viral peptide pools prior to sequencing. It was after more than nine days of culture that CD4+ T cells were isolated. The vaccine given was either BNT162b2 or mRNA-1273, in two doses. The sequenced sample was CD4+ T cells from PBMCs cultured with HCoV-NL63 spike peptides, obtained after COVID-19 vaccination. The receptors shown here come from a human donor who received a COVID-19 vaccine.

The V call is TRBV6-5, the J call TRBJ1-3, with unresolved D. There are 15 residues in the CDR3. Deletions cut 2 bases from V and 2 bases from J, with 10 bases between. Germline CDR1 MNHEY, CDR2 SVGAGI. CDR3 sequence reads: CASSYAGMPGNTIYF. For the CDR3, the DNA is TGTGCCAGCAGTTACGCGGGGATGCCTGGAAACACCATATATTTT.

In its sample, this clone was seen a few times. This chain uses TRBV19 with TRBJ2-7; TRBD1 aligns across 8 bases. The CDR3 covers 15 residues. Germline V CDR1 and CDR2: LNHDA, SQIVND (reference sequence). Trimming at V came to 4 bases and at J to 5 bases, leaving 10 bases not matched to a gene. This chain's CDR3 is CASSTRAGGIHEQYF. CDR3 nucleotide sequence: TGTGCCAGTAGTACCCGCGCAGGGGGCATCCACGAGCAGTACTTC.

The V gene is TRBV6-5, the J gene TRBJ1-4; 9 bases agree with TRBD1. J lost 5 bases, V lost 6 bases, and 4 bases had no gene match. CDR1 and CDR2 from the germline V gene are MNHEY and SVGAGI. The CDR3 spans 14 residues. For the CDR3, the DNA is TGTGCCAGCAGAGTTGGACAGGGGAATGAAAAACTGTTTTTT. Amino acid sequence: CASRVGQGNEKLFF.

The chain uses TRBV10-2 and TRBJ2-1; 11 bases map to TRBD2. The germline gives CDR1 WSHSY, CDR2 SAAADI. The CDR3 runs to 16 residues. With 3 bases clipped from V and 1 base from J, the junction kept 2 bases outside the gene matches. The CDR3 nucleotides are TGCGCCAGCAGTGACCCTAGCGGGGGGTCCTACAATGAGCAGTTCTTC. Amino acids: CASSDPSGGSYNEQFF.

This clone has only one observation. The gene calls are TRBV19 and TRBJ2-3; D is ambiguous. The CDR3 extends over 16 amino acids. V shed 7 bases and J shed 1 base, with 18 bases lying between them. Germline CDR1 is LNHDA and CDR2 is SQIVND (reference sequence). CDR3 DNA: TGTGCCAGTACCCTCTCCGGTCCCTTGGGCACAGATACGCAGTATTTT. This translates into CASTLSGPLGTDTQYF. The variable domain in full, with the rest retrieved from reference TRBV19 and TRBJ2-3, is DGGITQSPKYLFRKEGQNVTLSCEQNLNHDAMYWYRQDPGQGLRLIYYSQIVNDFQKGDIAEGYSVSREKKESFPLTVTSAQKNPTAFYLCASTLSGPLGTDTQYFGPGTRLTVL.

V and J are TRBV18 and TRBJ2-7; a possible D gene is TRBD2 (6 bases). The CDR3 spans 13 residues. Between the trimmed V and J ends, which lost 3 bases and 6 bases, there was a span of 12 bases. Per germline, CDR1 KGHSH and CDR2 LQKENI. CDR3 coding DNA: TGTGCCAGCTCACCGGGGGGAGAAAGCGAGCAGTACTTC. Translated: CASSPGGESEQYF.

This clone was observed a handful of times. The chain couples TRBV19 to TRBJ1-3; a weak D match, TRBD1 (6 bases). CDR1 LNHDA and CDR2 SQIVND come from the germline V gene (reference sequence). The V and J ends lost 1 base and 0 bases respectively, with 13 bases between them. The CDR3 covers 17 residues. CDR3 region: CASSIGGGRFSGNTIYF. CDR3 nucleotide sequence: TGTGCCAGTAGTATAGGAGGGGGACGTTTCTCTGGAAACACCATATATTTT.

The chain recombines TRBV4-1 with TRBJ2-2; 9 bases line up with TRBD2. With V trimmed by 2 bases and J by 2 bases, 3 bases remained unmatched. CDR3 length: 16 amino acids. Germline V CDR1 and CDR2: MGHRA, YSYEKL. The CDR3 bases are TGCGCCAGCAGCCAACGACTAGCGGCCAACACCGGGGAGCTGTTTTTT. This codes for CASSQRLAANTGELFF.

V gene TRBV27 combines with J gene TRBJ2-7, with 9 bases that match TRBD2. There are 14 residues in the CDR3. With 2 bases clipped from V and 6 bases from J, the junction kept 5 bases outside the gene matches. The V gene's germline CDR1 is MNHEY and CDR2 SMNVEV (reference sequence). CDR3 in amino acids: CASSLGFSGGEQYF. DNA of the CDR3: TGTGCCAGCAGTTTAGGCTTTAGCGGGGGCGAGCAGTACTTC.

CDR3 sequence reads: CASSLNPLPSGGYNEQFF. In nucleotides, the CDR3 is TGCGCCAGCAGCCTTAACCCGCTTCCTAGCGGGGGTTACAATGAGCAGTTCTTC. J is TRBJ2-1 and V is TRBV5-1, with 10 nucleotides matching TRBD2. This CDR3 is built from 18 residues. V trimming: 4 bases; J trimming: 4 bases; junction bases outside the gene matches: 14. The germline gives CDR1 SGHRS, CDR2 YFSETQ.

A single count supports this clone. The V and J genes are TRBV24-1 and TRBJ2-1; D possibly corresponds to TRBD2 (6 bases). Germline values: CDR1 KGHDR, CDR2 SFDVKD. Trimming took off 3 bases at V and 12 bases at J, with 14 bases between the two ends. This CDR3 comprises 13 residues. The CDR3 sequence is CATSDPVGLLQFF. In DNA, the CDR3 is TGTGCCACCAGTGATCCCGTGGGACTGCTGCAGTTCTTC.

The chain is built from TRBV25-1 and TRBJ2-7; D is uncertain. This CDR3 spans 13 amino acids. Germline CDR1 and CDR2: MGHDK and SYGVNS. Trimming stripped 4 bases from V and 1 base from J, with 8 bases between. The CDR3 sequence: CASSVTGSYEQYF. The DNA for the CDR3 is TGTGCCAGCAGTGTGACTGGTTCCTACGAGCAGTACTTC.

The genes are TRBV5-1 and TRBJ1-1; 9 bases agree with TRBD1. This CDR3 is built from 13 residues. Trimming took 2 bases from V and 8 from J; bases not matched to a gene: 4. CDR1 and CDR2 from the germline V gene are SGHRS and YFSETQ. CDR3 in DNA: TGCGCCAGCAGCTTACAGGGGGCGCAAGAAGCTTTCTTT. It specifies CASSLQGAQEAFF.

This chain joins TRBV10-3 and TRBJ1-2; D is possibly TRBD1 (5 bases). V was shortened by 0 bases and J by 8 bases, with 13 bases between the two germline ends. Germline CDR1 reads ENHRY; CDR2 reads SYGVKD. The CDR3 has 14 residues. CDR3 loop: CAISESGPGEGYTF. The CDR3, as DNA: TGTGCCATCAGTGAGTCGGGGCCCGGCGAGGGCTACACCTTC.

This clone was detected many times. The V gene is TRBV3-1 (or the pseudogene TRBV3-2), the J gene TRBJ1-2; D remains unclear. The CDR3 loop spans 15 amino acids. Trimming removed 1 base from V and 4 bases from J, with 13 bases in between. The V gene's germline CDR1 is LGHDT and CDR2 YNNKEL (reference sequence). CDR3 DNA: TGTGCCAGCAGCCAAGTAGGTTTCAACTCCTATGGCTACACCTTC. Residues: CASSQVGFNSYGYTF.

The CDR3 region has the DNA TGTGCCAGCAGCTCGGGACAGGGGAGTGAAAAACTGTTTTTT. Encoded protein: CASSSGQGSEKLFF. The V gene is TRBV7-9, the J gene TRBJ1-4; TRBD1 agrees at 10 bases. The CDR3 sequence is 14 residues long. Per the germline V gene, CDR1 is SEHNR and CDR2 is FQNEAQ (reference sequence). The V gene end was trimmed by 4 bases and the J gene end by 7 bases; junction bases not matched to a gene: 3.

This clone was picked up one time. The chain employs TRBV19 and TRBJ1-4; D may be TRBD1 (6 bases). V was shortened by 4 bases and J by 6 bases, with 12 bases between the two germline ends. Germline V CDR1 and CDR2: LNHDA, SQIVND (reference sequence). The CDR3 loop spans 14 amino acids. DNA for the CDR3: TGTGCCAGTAGTAACAGGGCGAGTGATGAAAAACTGTTTTTT. This gives the protein CASSNRASDEKLFF.

The J gene is TRBJ2-7, the V gene TRBV5-1; tentatively, D is TRBD1 (6 bases). The germline V gene encodes CDR1 SGHRS and CDR2 YFSETQ. This CDR3 region has 14 residues. The germline V and J ends were trimmed by 5 bases and 0 bases, with 12 bases remaining between them. CDR3 DNA sequence: TGCGCCAGCAGGGATGGGACACTCTCCTACGAGCAGTACTTC. This encodes CASRDGTLSYEQYF.

The genes are TRBV29-1 and TRBJ1-1; D is possibly TRBD1 (6 bases). The length of the CDR3 is 17 residues. Germline CDR1 is SQVTM and CDR2 is ANQGSEA. V lost 4 bases and J lost 0, with 21 bases in between. DNA for the CDR3: TGCAGCGTTGGAGGTGGGACAAGAGACTTCATGAACACTGAAGCTTTCTTT. Translation gives CSVGGGTRDFMNTEAFF.

The chain links TRBV2 to TRBJ2-7; D unresolved. The germline CDR1 and CDR2 sequences are SNHLY and FYNNEI. V was clipped by 7 bases and J by 3 bases, with 13 bases between them. The CDR3 totals 13 residues. In DNA form, the CDR3 reads TGTGCCAGCAACCCTAACGGCTTCTACGAGCAGTACTTC. This encodes CASNPNGFYEQYF.

The genes are TRBV6-5 and TRBJ2-4, with a possible D match to TRBD1 (6 bases). Germline assignment: CDR1 MNHEY and CDR2 SVGAGI. V was trimmed by 4 bases and J by 7 bases, leaving 14 bases between them. This CDR3 has 14 amino acids. DNA of the CDR3: TGTGCCAGCAGTTCACCGACCACAGGGAACATTCAGTACTTC. This translates into CASSSPTTGNIQYF.

This sequence joins TRBV2 and TRBJ1-6; TRBD1 is a possible D gene (5 bases). CDR3 length: 15 residues. The germline V and J ends were trimmed by 7 bases and 7 bases, with 17 bases remaining between them. Per germline, CDR1 SNHLY and CDR2 FYNNEI. The CDR3 protein is CASTWGDPANSPLHF. The CDR3 nucleotides read TGTGCCAGCACCTGGGGGGACCCCGCCAATTCACCCCTCCACTTT.

The J gene is TRBJ1-4, the V gene TRBV28; 7 nucleotides agree with TRBD1. Germline assignment: CDR1 MDHEN and CDR2 SYDVKM. With 5 bases clipped from V and 0 bases from J, the junction kept 9 bases outside the gene matches. The CDR3 totals 17 residues. The CDR3, as DNA: TGTGCCAGCAGTCCCAGGACAGGCCTTGCAACTAATGAAAAACTGTTTTTT. Encoded protein: CASSPRTGLATNEKLFF. The full variable domain, completed using reference TRBV28 and TRBJ1-4, is DVKVTQSSRYLVKRTGEKVFLECVQDMDHENMFWYRQDPGLGLRLIYFSYDVKMKEKGDIPEGYSVSREKKERFSLILESASTNQTSMYLCASSPRTGLATNEKLFFGSGTQLSVL.

V and J are TRBV5-1 and TRBJ2-5; 9 nucleotides line up with TRBD2. This CDR3 has 15 residues. J was trimmed by 7 bases and V by 4 bases; bases with no gene match: 11. CDR1 SGHRS and CDR2 YFSETQ come from the germline V gene. The CDR3 region is CASSGASGVEVTQYF. CDR3 DNA sequence: TGCGCCAGCAGCGGGGCTAGCGGGGTGGAAGTGACCCAGTACTTC.

The V and J genes are TRBV5-1 and TRBJ2-7; 7 positions match TRBD1. The V and J ends lost 4 bases and 0 bases, in that order; junction bases with no gene match: 7. CDR1 is SGHRS, CDR2 YFSETQ, per germline. The CDR3 length is 15 residues. The CDR3: CASSLRDRLSYEQYF. CDR3 in DNA: TGCGCCAGCAGCCTCCGGGACAGACTCTCCTACGAGCAGTACTTC.

Comments on this clone: Other DNA sequences in the sample encode the same CDR3. This chain connects TRBV20-1 to TRBJ2-7, with 7 bases aligning to TRBD1. Per the germline V gene, CDR1 is DFQATT and CDR2 is SNEGSKA (reference sequence). The length of the CDR3 is 11 residues. V lost 5 bases, J lost 5 bases, and 3 bases stayed unmatched. This chain's CDR3 is CSALQGNEQYF. In nucleotides, the CDR3 is TGCAGTGCTCTACAGGGGAACGAGCAGTACTTC.